The T cell receptor (beta chain) described here comes from a study of vaccination and CD4 T cells after COVID-19. Trimming stripped 5 bases from V and 4 bases from J, with 9 bases between. There are 13 residues in the CDR3. Germline lookup yields CDR1 SGHTA and CDR2 FQGNSA. Regarding this clonotype: Antigen: not known.

An Oncomine TCR Beta short-read assay was used to sequence the DNA from cultured CD4+ T cells. Once CD4+ T cells had been cultured, genomic DNA was extracted from them. A single record per CDR3 protein comes from TCRdb applying MiXCR to the PCR reads. In the table there are around 17,000 distinct CDR3 sequences, more than 45% of which are singletons. Time point indicated: late sampling 161 to 241 days after vaccination in three convalescent patients. As for treatment: roughly nine-day PBMC culture with coronavirus spike peptide pools or control peptides (ViraFEST assay). The TCR originated in a human donor who had recovered from COVID-19. Source: CD4+ T cells from blood, cultured in vitro, taken about 7 months after SARS-CoV-2 vaccination. The chain uses TRBV7-2 and TRBJ1-5; tentatively, D is TRBD1 (6 bases). The CDR3 loop is CASSITGNQPQHF. The CDR3 region has the DNA TGTGCCAGCAGCATAACAGGGAATCAGCCCCAGCATTTT.